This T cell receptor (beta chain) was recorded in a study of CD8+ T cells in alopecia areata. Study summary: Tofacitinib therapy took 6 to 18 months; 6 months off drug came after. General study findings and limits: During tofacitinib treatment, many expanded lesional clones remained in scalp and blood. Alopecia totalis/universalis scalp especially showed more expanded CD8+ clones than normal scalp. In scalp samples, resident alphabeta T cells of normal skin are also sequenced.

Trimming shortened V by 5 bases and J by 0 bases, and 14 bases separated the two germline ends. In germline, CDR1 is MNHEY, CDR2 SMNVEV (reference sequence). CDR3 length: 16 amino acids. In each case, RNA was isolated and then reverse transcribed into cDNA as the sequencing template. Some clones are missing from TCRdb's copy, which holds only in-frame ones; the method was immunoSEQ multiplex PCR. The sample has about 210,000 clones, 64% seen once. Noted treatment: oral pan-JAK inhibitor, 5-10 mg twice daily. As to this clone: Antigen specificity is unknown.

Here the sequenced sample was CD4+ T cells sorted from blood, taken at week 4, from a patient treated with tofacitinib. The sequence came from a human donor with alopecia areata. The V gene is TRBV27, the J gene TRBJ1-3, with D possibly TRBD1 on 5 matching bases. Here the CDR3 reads CASSPSPGLSGNTIYF. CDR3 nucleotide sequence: TGTGCCAGCAGTCCCTCCCCAGGGCTCTCTGGAAACACCATATATTTT.